This entry concerns a single T cell receptor (beta chain). The antigen it binds to is not known. There are no base qualities to consult, and no much larger clone falls within one base. This sample's time point label indicates: baseline before first vaccination. The vaccinee samples were drawn from two UK trials, COV001 and COV002, one of which was a single-blind randomized controlled phase 2/3 trial testing AZD1222 (ChAdOx1 nCoV-19) in healthy adults. Trial participant PBMC samples were collected at day 0 and day 28 after the second dose for TCRbeta chain sequencing. This entry belongs to a study of T cell responses to AZD1222 COVID-19 vaccine (dated by TCRdb to about 2021). Notes on the research overall: AZD1222 recipients with second doses at about 4 weeks or about 12 weeks were pooled, because spike-specific TCR depth and breadth did not differ between schedules. A total of just over 230 trial participants underwent TCR sequencing, of whom 207 received two doses of AZD1222 and roughly 25 received two doses of the MenACWY control vaccine. Enrollment into the trials was organized by age into subgroups of 18-55, 56-69 and 70-plus years, and those subgroups contained roughly 140, 27 and 60 TCR-sequenced participants, respectively.

The CDR3 regions of human TCRbeta chains were subjected to immunosequencing. In the paper's pipeline: Repertoire TCRs were checked for matches against a reference library of SARS-CoV-2-specific TCRs that had been generated using the MIRA antigen-specificity platform. Breadth was defined as the fraction of unique TCRs that were SARS-CoV-2-associated. Depth was defined as the fraction of total T cells that were SARS-CoV-2-associated. Each spike-specific TCR was assigned to its reactive spike region and to a CD4 or CD8 class using the MIRA data. Log10-transformed breadth and depth values were compared by one-way ANOVA with Sidak's multiple comparisons tests. Not all clones reach the TCRdb copy of this immuneACCESS table, which keeps in-frame sequences only. Checked studies attribute under half of the gap to unresolved V genes and leave the rest unexplained. V and J calls and clone size are given by that table; D and trimming were obtained from the DNA. Recorded for this sample are some 100,000 clones; about 86% of them occurred a single time. The ten largest clonotypes hold less than 15% of the sample.

Broad study findings and their caveats: Vaccine-associated CD4 TCRs spanned the whole spike protein, with dominant responses in regions 160-218 and 743-854. Conclusions about previously exposed vaccinees were limited because only a handful of AZD1222 recipients were SARS-CoV-2 seropositive at baseline. Spike-specific TCR breadth and depth rose significantly after two AZD1222 doses compared with day 0 and with MenACWY recipients. Because no day 14 peak-response samples were available, repertoires were characterized only after the peak T cell response. Most participants were white British and females outnumbered males, and the authors suggested that clonal diversity may have been underestimated. In the small 56-69-year group, the increase in depth fell short of significance, most likely because of low power. Reportedly, almost half of the unique spike-specific TCRs recognized epitopes lying outside the regions that are mutated in the B.1.351 and B.1.1.7 variants.

The CDR3 covers 15 residues, taking in both the cysteine and the phenylalanine. Only CDR3 DNA remains: 45 bases, in frame from the first base. Germline trimming: 1 base from V, 9 bases from J; junction bases outside gene matches: 8. In the germline V gene, CDR1 corresponds to SGHNT and CDR2 to YENEEA. This TCR was sampled from an adult in good health. The sample was peripheral blood, taken on day 0 of AZD1222 vaccination. The chain is made from TRBV11-3 and TRBJ2-1; 8 nucleotides in the junction match TRBD2. The DNA sequence is TGTGCCAGCAGCTTAGGGGGTAGCGGGAACGCTGAGCAGTTCTTC. Its coded protein is CASSLGGSGNAEQFF.